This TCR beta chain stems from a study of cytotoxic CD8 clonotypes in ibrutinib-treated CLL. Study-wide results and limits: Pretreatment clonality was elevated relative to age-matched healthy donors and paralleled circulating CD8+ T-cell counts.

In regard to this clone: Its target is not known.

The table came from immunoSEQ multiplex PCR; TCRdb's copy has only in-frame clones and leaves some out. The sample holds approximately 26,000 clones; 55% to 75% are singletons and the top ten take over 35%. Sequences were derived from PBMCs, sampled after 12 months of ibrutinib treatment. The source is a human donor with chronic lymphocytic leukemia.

The CDR3 DNA is TGTGCCAGCAGGCGACAGGGGGGGAACTATGGCTACACCTTC. Its translation: CASRRQGGNYGYTF. The J gene is TRBJ1-2, the V gene TRBV5-4, with 9 nucleotides matching TRBD1. CDR3 length equals 14 residues. CDR1 is SGHNT and CDR2 is YYREEE in the germline V gene (reference sequence). With 5 bases clipped from V and 2 bases from J, the junction kept 4 bases outside the gene matches.